Below are 9 T cell receptor beta chains sequenced from a single sample in a study of CD8 T cells in Susac syndrome. When the RNA was reverse transcribed, random hexamers were used with an input of roughly 0.45 to 1 ug. TCRdb processed the immunoSEQ multiplex PCR reads anew with MiXCR; each CDR3 protein has one entry. The sample lists around 160,000 distinct CDR3 sequences, around 93% seen once, with 0.13% in the top ten. The specimen sequenced was CD4+ T cells from PBMCs. These receptors were collected from a human donor in good health.

The V and J genes are TRBV2 and TRBJ1-2; D is ambiguous. V gave up 7 bases and J gave up 2 bases, with 11 bases separating them. Germline values: CDR1 SNHLY, CDR2 FYNNEI. The CDR3 runs 13 residues. As DNA, the CDR3 is TGTGCCAGCAAGGACGGACCAAACTATGGCTACACCTTC. It specifies CASKDGPNYGYTF. Filled out from reference TRBV2 and TRBJ1-2, the complete variable domain reads EPEVTQTPSHQVTQMGQEVILRCVPISNHLYFYWYRQILGQKVEFLVSFYNNEISEKSEIFDDQFSVERPDGSNFTLKIRSTKLEDSAMYFCASKDGPNYGYTFGSGTRLTVV.

The V gene is TRBV6-2 or TRBV6-3, the J gene TRBJ2-3; D perhaps matches TRBD1 (5 bases). Trimming pared 5 bases from V and 1 base from J, leaving 10 bases between. The length of the CDR3 is 14 residues. Germline CDR1 and CDR2: MNHEY and SVGEGT. The CDR3, as DNA: TGTGCCAGCAGTCGATGGGGCCGCACAGATACGCAGTATTTT. Amino acid sequence: CASSRWGRTDTQYF.

The V and J genes are TRBV7-2 and TRBJ1-2; 7 bases agree with TRBD1. The CDR3 sequence is 14 residues long. Germline trimming cut 1 base from V and 3 bases from J; bases unmatched to any gene: 2. Per the germline V gene, CDR1 is SGHTA and CDR2 is FQGNSA. In nucleotides, the CDR3 is TGTGCCAGCAGCTTAGGAGGACAGGACTATGGCTACACCTTC. Protein: CASSLGGQDYGYTF.

To note about this clonotype: Mismatch with germline at one junction end may stem from a read error. The V gene is TRBV5-1, the J gene TRBJ2-7, with 7 nucleotides matching TRBD1. Germline-derived CDR1 and CDR2 are SGHRS and YFSETQ. The CDR3 loop spans 14 amino acids. CDR3 in amino acids: CASSLGTVSYEQYF. In nucleotides, the CDR3 is TGTGCCAGCAGCTTAGGGACAGTTTCGTACGAGCAGTACTTC.

This chain connects TRBV3-1 to TRBJ2-3; weak D call: TRBD1 (5 bases). CDR1 is LGHDT and CDR2 is YNNKEL in the germline V gene (reference sequence). The CDR3 runs 14 residues. V was clipped by 1 base and J by 5 bases, with 10 bases between them. The CDR3 sequence is CASSQAWGRDTQYF. The CDR3 nucleotides read TGTGCCAGCAGCCAAGCGTGGGGCAGAGATACGCAGTATTTT.

The chain combines TRBV6-2 or TRBV6-3 with TRBJ1-1; no definite D call. The CDR3 has 13 residues. Trimming cost V 8 bases and J 4 bases, with 14 bases left between them. CDR1 and CDR2 from the germline V gene are MNHEY and SVGEGT. CDR3 coding DNA: TGTGCCAGCCTGAGGGCGGGGAGCACTGAAGCTTTCTTT. It translates to CASLRAGSTEAFF.

The rearrangement uses TRBV4-1 and TRBJ2-6, with D possibly TRBD2 on 5 matching bases. Germline CDR1 and CDR2: MGHRA and YSYEKL. V lost 7 bases and J 0 bases, leaving 16 bases between the germline ends. CDR3 size: 17 residues. This chain's CDR3 is CASTRGPQISGANVLTF. The CDR3, as DNA: TGCGCCAGCACCCGGGGTCCGCAAATCTCTGGGGCCAACGTCCTGACTTTC.

The genes are TRBV11-3 and TRBJ1-4; D is unresolved. The CDR3 runs to 11 residues. Germline lookup yields CDR1 SGHNT and CDR2 YENEEA. V gave up 5 bases and J gave up 11 bases, with 9 bases separating them. Written as DNA, the CDR3 is TGTGCCAGCAGCAGGACTAAGAAACTGTTTTTT. Amino acid sequence: CASSRTKKLFF.

The chain carries TRBV18 and TRBJ1-6; a weak D match, TRBD1 (5 bases). The V gene's germline CDR1 is KGHSH and CDR2 LQKENI. Trimming shortened V by 5 bases and J by 7 bases, and 6 bases separated the two germline ends. The CDR3 consists of 12 residues. The CDR3 protein is CASSAGNSPLHF. The CDR3 DNA reads TGTGCCAGCTCAGCAGGGAATTCACCCCTCCACTTT.